These T cell receptor beta chains were read from a single sample in a study of cytomegalovirus exposure and HLA in healthy donors. The method was immunoSEQ multiplex PCR; TCRdb's version includes in-frame clones alone and lacks a portion of them. The sample holds over 100,000 clones, roughly 90% seen once. Sequencing was performed on PBMCs. These receptors originate from a woman aged 18 to 35 in good health and CMV-seronegative. The CDR3 runs from the conserved cysteine through the conserved F or W. Each record gives: J gene, clone size, V gene, CDR3 length, D gene, CDR3 protein, CDR3 DNA. D genes are given only for firm matches. Some rows mark clone size as missing; the rest say once, few, many or name a class of expanded clone.

j_call: TRBJ2-5; clone_size: once; v_call: TRBV5-1; cdr3_length: 15; d_call: NA; cdr3_aa: CASRSGDLESATQYF; cdr3_nt: TGCGCCAGCAGATCTGGCGACCTGGAGTCGGCGACCCAGTACTTC
j_call: TRBJ2-1; clone_size: NA; v_call: TRBV9; cdr3_length: 16; d_call: TRBD2; cdr3_aa: CASSPTLAGGPNEQFF; cdr3_nt: TGTGCCAGCAGCCCAACACTAGCGGGGGGGCCGAACGAGCAGTTCTTC
j_call: TRBJ2-1; clone_size: once; v_call: TRBV5-5; cdr3_length: 17; d_call: TRBD1; cdr3_aa: CASSLGRGHSGSNEQFF; cdr3_nt: TGTGCCAGCAGCTTGGGCAGGGGGCACTCGGGGTCCAATGAGCAGTTCTTC
j_call: TRBJ2-5; clone_size: NA; v_call: TRBV18; cdr3_length: 15; d_call: NA; cdr3_aa: CASSPAWGVGETQYF; cdr3_nt: TGTGCCAGCTCACCCGCGTGGGGAGTCGGAGAGACCCAGTACTTC
j_call: TRBJ2-7; clone_size: NA; v_call: TRBV2; cdr3_length: 11; d_call: NA; cdr3_aa: CASSERYEQYF; cdr3_nt: TGTGCCAGCAGTGAGCGGTACGAGCAGTACTTC
j_call: TRBJ2-3; clone_size: NA; v_call: TRBV5-8; cdr3_length: 16; d_call: TRBD1; cdr3_aa: CASSQGTGRSTDTQYF; cdr3_nt: TGTGCCAGCAGCCAGGGGACAGGGAGAAGCACAGATACGCAGTATTTT
j_call: TRBJ2-5; clone_size: NA; v_call: TRBV11-2; cdr3_length: 14; d_call: NA; cdr3_aa: CASSLSPVQETQYF; cdr3_nt: TGTGCCAGCAGCTTATCGCCAGTACAAGAGACCCAGTACTTC
j_call: TRBJ2-5; clone_size: NA; v_call: TRBV6-5; cdr3_length: 15; d_call: TRBD2; cdr3_aa: CASSRDPSGQETQYF; cdr3_nt: TGTGCCAGCAGCCGAGACCCTAGCGGCCAAGAGACCCAGTACTTC
j_call: TRBJ2-2; clone_size: NA; v_call: TRBV29-1; cdr3_length: 12; d_call: TRBD1; cdr3_aa: CSAGQGTGELFF; cdr3_nt: TGCAGCGCCGGACAGGGAACCGGGGAGCTGTTTTTT
j_call: TRBJ2-7; clone_size: NA; v_call: TRBV5-1; cdr3_length: 13; d_call: NA; cdr3_aa: CASSLVVGYEQYF; cdr3_nt: TGCGCCAGCAGCTTGGTAGTCGGCTACGAGCAGTACTTC
j_call: TRBJ2-1; clone_size: NA; v_call: TRBV19; cdr3_length: 16; d_call: NA; cdr3_aa: CASMGLDSSSYNEQFF; cdr3_nt: TGTGCCAGTATGGGCCTGGACAGCAGCTCCTACAATGAGCAGTTCTTC
j_call: TRBJ1-5; clone_size: NA; v_call: TRBV19; cdr3_length: 12; d_call: NA; cdr3_aa: CASNRDHQPQHF; cdr3_nt: TGTGCCAGCAACAGGGATCATCAGCCCCAGCATTTT
j_call: TRBJ2-3; clone_size: NA; v_call: TRBV9; cdr3_length: 15; d_call: NA; cdr3_aa: CASSVGGLLGDTQYF; cdr3_nt: TGTGCCAGCAGCGTAGGGGGGCTGTTGGGAGATACGCAGTATTTT
j_call: TRBJ1-5; clone_size: once; v_call: TRBV9; cdr3_length: 15; d_call: NA; cdr3_aa: CASSAQSNSNQPQHF; cdr3_nt: TGTGCCAGCAGTGCACAGTCTAATAGCAATCAGCCCCAGCATTTT
j_call: TRBJ1-5; clone_size: NA; v_call: TRBV6-5; cdr3_length: 14; d_call: NA; cdr3_aa: CASSYAGPNQPQHF; cdr3_nt: TGTGCCAGCAGTTACGCAGGGCCCAATCAGCCCCAGCATTTT
j_call: TRBJ2-7; clone_size: NA; v_call: TRBV18; cdr3_length: 16; d_call: NA; cdr3_aa: CASSPQQSTGIYEQYF; cdr3_nt: TGTGCCAGCTCACCCCAACAGAGTACAGGGATATACGAGCAGTACTTC
j_call: TRBJ1-6; clone_size: NA; v_call: TRBV15; cdr3_length: 14; d_call: NA; cdr3_aa: CATSRGGSNSPLHF; cdr3_nt: TGTGCCACCAGCAGAGGTGGGAGTAATTCACCCCTCCACTTT
j_call: TRBJ2-7; clone_size: NA; v_call: TRBV27; cdr3_length: 21; d_call: NA; cdr3_aa: CASSPRMRPGTLPITSYEQYF; cdr3_nt: TGTGCCAGCAGTCCAAGAATGCGTCCCGGGACACTACCGATTACTTCCTACGAGCAGTACTTC
j_call: TRBJ1-5; clone_size: NA; v_call: TRBV29-1; cdr3_length: 11; d_call: NA; cdr3_aa: CSVETESAQHF; cdr3_nt: TGCAGCGTTGAGACAGAATCAGCCCAGCATTTT
j_call: TRBJ2-7; clone_size: NA; v_call: TRBV9; cdr3_length: 14; d_call: TRBD1; cdr3_aa: CASSNGQGSYEQYF; cdr3_nt: TGTGCCAGCAGCAACGGACAGGGGTCGTACGAGCAGTACTTC
j_call: TRBJ2-3; clone_size: NA; v_call: TRBV9; cdr3_length: 13; d_call: NA; cdr3_aa: CASREGATDTQYF; cdr3_nt: TGTGCCAGCAGGGAGGGGGCGACAGATACGCAGTATTTT
j_call: TRBJ2-7; clone_size: NA; v_call: TRBV2; cdr3_length: 15; d_call: TRBD2; cdr3_aa: CASRALAGDSYEQYF; cdr3_nt: TGTGCCAGCAGGGCACTAGCGGGAGATTCCTACGAGCAGTACTTC
j_call: TRBJ2-6; clone_size: NA; v_call: TRBV4-3; cdr3_length: 17; d_call: NA; cdr3_aa: CASSQDRGGAGANVLTF; cdr3_nt: TGCGCCAGCAGCCAAGATCGAGGGGGTGCTGGGGCCAACGTCCTGACTTTC
j_call: TRBJ2-5; clone_size: NA; v_call: TRBV5-4; cdr3_length: 15; d_call: NA; cdr3_aa: CASSQPQGTQETQYF; cdr3_nt: TGTGCCAGCAGCCAGCCCCAGGGCACCCAAGAGACCCAGTACTTC
j_call: TRBJ1-3; clone_size: NA; v_call: TRBV7-6; cdr3_length: 16; d_call: NA; cdr3_aa: CASSSKDRAPGNTIYF; cdr3_nt: TGTGCCAGCAGCTCTAAGGACAGAGCTCCGGGAAACACCATATATTTT
j_call: TRBJ1-5; clone_size: NA; v_call: TRBV27; cdr3_length: 15; d_call: TRBD1; cdr3_aa: CASSKYRGSDQPQHF; cdr3_nt: TGTGCCAGCAGTAAATACAGGGGGAGCGATCAGCCCCAGCATTTT
j_call: TRBJ2-7; clone_size: NA; v_call: TRBV6-8; cdr3_length: 17; d_call: NA; cdr3_aa: CASSPPAGTHTCYEQYF; cdr3_nt: TGTGCCAGCAGTCCACCCGCCGGGACTCATACCTGTTACGAGCAGTACTTC
j_call: TRBJ2-4; clone_size: NA; v_call: TRBV4-1; cdr3_length: 19; d_call: TRBD1; cdr3_aa: CASSQDTRGTGKAKNIQYF; cdr3_nt: TGCGCCAGCAGCCAAGATACGAGAGGGACAGGGAAGGCCAAAAACATTCAGTACTTC
j_call: TRBJ1-6; clone_size: NA; v_call: TRBV9; cdr3_length: 16; d_call: TRBD1; cdr3_aa: CASSPTGSDYNSPLHF; cdr3_nt: TGTGCCAGCAGCCCGACAGGGTCGGATTATAATTCACCCCTCCACTTT
j_call: TRBJ2-1; clone_size: NA; v_call: TRBV7-3; cdr3_length: 15; d_call: NA; cdr3_aa: CASSLTGGGGNEQFF; cdr3_nt: TGTGCCAGCAGCCTAACCGGGGGAGGAGGCAATGAGCAGTTCTTC
j_call: TRBJ2-5; clone_size: NA; v_call: TRBV30; cdr3_length: 19; d_call: TRBD2; cdr3_aa: CAWSDTPGLAGGLEETQYF; cdr3_nt: TGTGCCTGGAGTGACACTCCGGGACTAGCGGGGGGGCTTGAGGAGACCCAGTACTTC
j_call: TRBJ1-5; clone_size: NA; v_call: TRBV19; cdr3_length: 13; d_call: TRBD1; cdr3_aa: CASRGQVNQPQHF; cdr3_nt: TGTGCCAGTCGAGGACAGGTCAATCAGCCCCAGCATTTT
j_call: TRBJ2-7; clone_size: NA; v_call: TRBV5-5; cdr3_length: 14; d_call: TRBD2; cdr3_aa: CASSLFSGNYEQYF; cdr3_nt: TGTGCCAGCAGCTTGTTTAGCGGGAACTACGAGCAGTACTTC
j_call: TRBJ1-4; clone_size: NA; v_call: TRBV4-1; cdr3_length: 18; d_call: TRBD1; cdr3_aa: CASSQDRRQGSNNEKLFF; cdr3_nt: TGCGCCAGCAGCCAAGATCGGAGACAGGGATCGAATAATGAAAAACTGTTTTTT
j_call: TRBJ1-2; clone_size: NA; v_call: TRBV5-4; cdr3_length: 13; d_call: NA; cdr3_aa: CASSLPGTYGYTF; cdr3_nt: TGTGCCAGCAGCTTGCCAGGGACATATGGCTACACCTTC
j_call: TRBJ1-2; clone_size: medium-sized; v_call: TRBV6-1; cdr3_length: 13; d_call: NA; cdr3_aa: CASSEGDQGSYTF; cdr3_nt: TGTGCCAGCAGTGAAGGAGATCAGGGGTCCTACACCTTC
j_call: TRBJ2-7; clone_size: few; v_call: TRBV12-5; cdr3_length: 12; d_call: NA; cdr3_aa: CASAAGRGEQYF; cdr3_nt: TGTGCTAGTGCAGCAGGGCGCGGCGAGCAGTACTTC
j_call: TRBJ1-1; clone_size: NA; v_call: TRBV29-1; cdr3_length: 14; d_call: NA; cdr3_aa: CSARSGRENTEAFF; cdr3_nt: TGCAGCGCGAGATCGGGCCGGGAGAACACTGAAGCTTTCTTT
j_call: TRBJ1-5; clone_size: NA; v_call: TRBV11-3; cdr3_length: 16; d_call: TRBD1; cdr3_aa: CASSFDRAYSNQPQHF; cdr3_nt: TGTGCCAGCAGCTTTGACAGGGCCTATAGCAATCAGCCCCAGCATTTT
j_call: TRBJ1-5; clone_size: NA; v_call: TRBV15; cdr3_length: 15; d_call: TRBD1; cdr3_aa: CATSRDGQGGQPQHF; cdr3_nt: TGTGCCACCAGCAGAGATGGACAGGGGGGACAGCCCCAGCATTTT
j_call: TRBJ2-7; clone_size: once; v_call: TRBV28; cdr3_length: 17; d_call: TRBD2; cdr3_aa: CASSETVSSGSSYEQYF; cdr3_nt: TGTGCCAGCAGTGAAACAGTATCTAGCGGGAGCTCCTACGAGCAGTACTTC
j_call: TRBJ2-5; clone_size: NA; v_call: TRBV4-1; cdr3_length: 12; d_call: NA; cdr3_aa: CAARRVGETQYF; cdr3_nt: TGCGCCGCCCGGAGGGTGGGAGAGACCCAGTACTTC
j_call: TRBJ2-3; clone_size: NA; v_call: TRBV19; cdr3_length: 16; d_call: TRBD1; cdr3_aa: CASKRQGASYTDTQYF; cdr3_nt: TGTGCCAGCAAAAGACAGGGCGCCTCGTACACAGATACGCAGTATTTT
j_call: TRBJ2-5; clone_size: NA; v_call: TRBV7-3; cdr3_length: 13; d_call: TRBD1; cdr3_aa: CASSVGQGGTQYF; cdr3_nt: TGTGCCAGCAGCGTCGGACAGGGAGGGACCCAGTACTTC
j_call: TRBJ1-2; clone_size: NA; v_call: TRBV29-1; cdr3_length: 12; d_call: NA; cdr3_aa: CSVKTGYYGYTF; cdr3_nt: TGCAGCGTTAAAACAGGGTACTATGGCTACACCTTC
j_call: TRBJ2-6; clone_size: once; v_call: TRBV7-3; cdr3_length: 19; d_call: TRBD1; cdr3_aa: CASSLIPGQGAPGANVLTF; cdr3_nt: TGTGCCAGCAGCTTAATTCCGGGGCAGGGGGCTCCCGGGGCCAACGTCCTGACTTTC
j_call: TRBJ1-1; clone_size: NA; v_call: TRBV5-1; cdr3_length: 14; d_call: TRBD1; cdr3_aa: CASSRQGSGTEAFF; cdr3_nt: TGCGCCAGCAGTCGACAGGGCTCGGGCACTGAAGCTTTCTTT
j_call: TRBJ2-1; clone_size: NA; v_call: TRBV29-1; cdr3_length: 14; d_call: TRBD2; cdr3_aa: CSTQSGRAYNEQFF; cdr3_nt: TGCAGCACCCAAAGCGGGAGGGCCTACAATGAGCAGTTCTTC
j_call: TRBJ1-1; clone_size: NA; v_call: TRBV9; cdr3_length: 14; d_call: NA; cdr3_aa: CASSGTQGNTEAFF; cdr3_nt: TGTGCCAGCAGCGGGACACAGGGGAACACTGAAGCTTTCTTT
j_call: TRBJ2-2; clone_size: NA; v_call: TRBV9; cdr3_length: 17; d_call: TRBD1; cdr3_aa: CASSTPGDRGPTGELFF; cdr3_nt: TGTGCCAGCAGCACACCTGGGGACAGGGGGCCAACCGGGGAGCTGTTTTTT
j_call: TRBJ2-1; clone_size: NA; v_call: TRBV5-4; cdr3_length: 15; d_call: NA; cdr3_aa: CASSFGSGPYNEQFF; cdr3_nt: TGTGCCAGCAGCTTCGGGAGCGGCCCCTACAATGAGCAGTTCTTC